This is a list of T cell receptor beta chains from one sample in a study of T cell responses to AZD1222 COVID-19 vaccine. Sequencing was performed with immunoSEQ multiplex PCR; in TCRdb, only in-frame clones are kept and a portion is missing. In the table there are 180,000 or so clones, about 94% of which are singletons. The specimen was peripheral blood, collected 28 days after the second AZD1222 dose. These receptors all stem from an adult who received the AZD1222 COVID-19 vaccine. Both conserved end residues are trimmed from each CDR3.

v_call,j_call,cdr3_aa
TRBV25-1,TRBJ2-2,ASSSGGTGELF
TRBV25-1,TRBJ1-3,ASSDLGAGGNTIY
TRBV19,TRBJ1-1,ASSNLMPGNTEAF
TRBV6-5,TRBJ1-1,ASRLQGRVTEAF
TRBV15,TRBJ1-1,ATSSQGMRTEAF
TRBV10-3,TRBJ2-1,AISESFREQF
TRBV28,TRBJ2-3,ASTPGQGFPDTQY
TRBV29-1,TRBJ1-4,SGTDYVSSELF
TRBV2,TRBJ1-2,ASSDRLPYGYT
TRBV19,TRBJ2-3,ASSIAWTQYWRDRGKTDTQY
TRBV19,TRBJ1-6,ATLDRGNSPLH
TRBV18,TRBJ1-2,ASSPASEALEYGYT
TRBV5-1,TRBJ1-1,ASSLISSGRVDTEAF
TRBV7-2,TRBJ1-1,ASRRLQEAF
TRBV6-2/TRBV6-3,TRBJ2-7,ASSKAYEQY
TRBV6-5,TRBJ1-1,ASTPGTDVSF
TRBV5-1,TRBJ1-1,ASSEGQESNTEAF